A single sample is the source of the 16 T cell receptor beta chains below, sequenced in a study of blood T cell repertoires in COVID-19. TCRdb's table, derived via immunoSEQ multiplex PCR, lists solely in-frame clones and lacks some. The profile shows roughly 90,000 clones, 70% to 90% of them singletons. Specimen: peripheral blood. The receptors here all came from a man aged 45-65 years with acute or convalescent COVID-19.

CDR3 nucleotide sequence: TGTGCCAGCAGGGGGGGAAGGGAAACCTATGGCTACACCTTC. Its translation: CASRGGRETYGYTF. This chain joins TRBV2 and TRBJ1-2; TRBD1 is a possible D gene (5 bases). The V and J ends lost 6 bases and 4 bases respectively, with 15 bases between them. CDR1 is SNHLY and CDR2 is FYNNEI in the germline V gene. The length of the CDR3 is 14 residues.

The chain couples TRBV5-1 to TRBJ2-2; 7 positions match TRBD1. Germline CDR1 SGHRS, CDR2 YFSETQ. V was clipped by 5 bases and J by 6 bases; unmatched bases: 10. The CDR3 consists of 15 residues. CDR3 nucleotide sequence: TGCGCCAGCAGTCCCGACAGGGTAAAGGCCGGGGAGCTGTTTTTT. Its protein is CASSPDRVKAGELFF.

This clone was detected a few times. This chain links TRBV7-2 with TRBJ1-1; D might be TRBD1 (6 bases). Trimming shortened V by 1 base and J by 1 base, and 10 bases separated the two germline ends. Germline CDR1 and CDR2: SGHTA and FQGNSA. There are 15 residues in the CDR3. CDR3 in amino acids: CASSLGPGANTEAFF. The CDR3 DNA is TGTGCCAGCAGCTTAGGCCCAGGGGCGAACACTGAAGCTTTCTTT.

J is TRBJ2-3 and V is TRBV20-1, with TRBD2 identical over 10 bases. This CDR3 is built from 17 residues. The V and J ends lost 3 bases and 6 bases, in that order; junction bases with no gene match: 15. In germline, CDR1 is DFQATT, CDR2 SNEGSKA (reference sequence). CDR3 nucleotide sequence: TGCAGTGCTAGTGGCCCTGAAACAGCGGGAGGGTTGGATACGCAGTATTTT. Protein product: CSASGPETAGGLDTQYF.

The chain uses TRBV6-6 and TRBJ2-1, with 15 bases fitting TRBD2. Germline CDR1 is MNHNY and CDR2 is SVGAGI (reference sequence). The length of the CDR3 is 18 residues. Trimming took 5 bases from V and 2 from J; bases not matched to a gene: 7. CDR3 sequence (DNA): TGTGCCAGCAGTCCCGGACTAGCGGGGGGGCGCCCCTACAATGAGCAGTTCTTC. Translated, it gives CASSPGLAGGRPYNEQFF.

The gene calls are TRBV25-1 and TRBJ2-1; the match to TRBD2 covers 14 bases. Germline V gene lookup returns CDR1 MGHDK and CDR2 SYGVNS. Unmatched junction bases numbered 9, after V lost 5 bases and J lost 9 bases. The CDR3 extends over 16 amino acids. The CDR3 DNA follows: TGTGCCAGCAGTCCGCCGGGACTAGCGGGAGTGGGTGAGCAGTTCTTC. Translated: CASSPPGLAGVGEQFF.

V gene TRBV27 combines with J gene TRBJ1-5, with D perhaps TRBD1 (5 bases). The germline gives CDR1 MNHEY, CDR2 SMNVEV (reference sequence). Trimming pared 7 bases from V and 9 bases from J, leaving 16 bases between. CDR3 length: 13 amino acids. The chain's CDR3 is CASKSGPVGPQHF. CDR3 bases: TGTGCCAGCAAGTCAGGGCCCGTAGGGCCCCAGCATTTT.

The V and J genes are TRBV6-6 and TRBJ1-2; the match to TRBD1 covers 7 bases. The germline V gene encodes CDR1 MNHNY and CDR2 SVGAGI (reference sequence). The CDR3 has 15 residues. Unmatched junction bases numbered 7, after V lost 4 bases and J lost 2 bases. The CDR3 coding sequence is TGTGCCAGCAGTTCTCCTGAGACAGGGAACTATGGCTACACCTTC. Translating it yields CASSSPETGNYGYTF.

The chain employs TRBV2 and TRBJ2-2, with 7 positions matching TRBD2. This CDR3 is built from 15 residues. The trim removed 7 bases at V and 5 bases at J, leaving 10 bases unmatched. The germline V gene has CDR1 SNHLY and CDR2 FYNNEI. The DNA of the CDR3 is TGTGCCAGCATTCTCGACGGGGGGACGACCGGGGAGCTGTTTTTT. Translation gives CASILDGGTTGELFF.

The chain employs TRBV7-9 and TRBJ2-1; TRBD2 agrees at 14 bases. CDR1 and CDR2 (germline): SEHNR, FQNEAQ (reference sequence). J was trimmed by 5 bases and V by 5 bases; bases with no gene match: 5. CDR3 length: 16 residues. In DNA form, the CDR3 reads TGTGCCAGCAGCGCCCTGGGACTAGCGGGGGACAATGAGCAGTTCTTC. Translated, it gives CASSALGLAGDNEQFF.

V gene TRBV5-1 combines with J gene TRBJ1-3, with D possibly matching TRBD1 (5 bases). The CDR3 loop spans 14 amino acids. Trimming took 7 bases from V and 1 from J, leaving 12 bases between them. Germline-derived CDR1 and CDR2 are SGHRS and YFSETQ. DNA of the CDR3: TGCGCCAGCGGAACGGGGGAATCTGGAAACACCATATATTTT. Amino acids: CASGTGESGNTIYF.

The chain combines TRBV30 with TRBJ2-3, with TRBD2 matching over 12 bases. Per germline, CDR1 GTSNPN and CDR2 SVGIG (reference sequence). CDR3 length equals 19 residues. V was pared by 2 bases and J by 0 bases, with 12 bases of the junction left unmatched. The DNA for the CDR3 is TGTGCCTGGAGTCTTAACCCGGGGACTAGCGGGTTTAGCACAGATACGCAGTATTTT. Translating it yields CAWSLNPGTSGFSTDTQYF.

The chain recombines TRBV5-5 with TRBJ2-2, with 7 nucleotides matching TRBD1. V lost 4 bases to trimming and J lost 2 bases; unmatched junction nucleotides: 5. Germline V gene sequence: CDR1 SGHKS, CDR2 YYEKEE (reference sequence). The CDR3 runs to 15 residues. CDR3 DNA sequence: TGTGCCAGCAGCATAGGGACAGTTAACACCGGGGAGCTGTTTTTT. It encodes CASSIGTVNTGELFF.

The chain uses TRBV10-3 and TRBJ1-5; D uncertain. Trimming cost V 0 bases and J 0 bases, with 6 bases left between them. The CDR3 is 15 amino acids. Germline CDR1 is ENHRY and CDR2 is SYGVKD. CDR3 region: CAISESGGSNQPQHF. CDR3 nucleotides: TGTGCCATCAGTGAGTCTGGCGGTAGCAATCAGCCCCAGCATTTT.

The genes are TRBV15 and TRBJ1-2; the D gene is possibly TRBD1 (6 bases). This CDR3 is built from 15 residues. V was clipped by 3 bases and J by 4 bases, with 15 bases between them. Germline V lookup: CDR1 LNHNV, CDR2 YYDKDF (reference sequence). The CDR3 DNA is TGTGCCACCAGCAGTGGGCCTACAGGGTCCTATGGCTACACCTTC. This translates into CATSSGPTGSYGYTF.

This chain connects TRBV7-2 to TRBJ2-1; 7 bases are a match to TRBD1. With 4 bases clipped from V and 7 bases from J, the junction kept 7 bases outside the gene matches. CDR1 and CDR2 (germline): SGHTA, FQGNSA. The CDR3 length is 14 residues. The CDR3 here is CASSSGTVTNEQFF. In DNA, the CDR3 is TGTGCCAGCAGCTCAGGGACAGTTACTAATGAGCAGTTCTTC.